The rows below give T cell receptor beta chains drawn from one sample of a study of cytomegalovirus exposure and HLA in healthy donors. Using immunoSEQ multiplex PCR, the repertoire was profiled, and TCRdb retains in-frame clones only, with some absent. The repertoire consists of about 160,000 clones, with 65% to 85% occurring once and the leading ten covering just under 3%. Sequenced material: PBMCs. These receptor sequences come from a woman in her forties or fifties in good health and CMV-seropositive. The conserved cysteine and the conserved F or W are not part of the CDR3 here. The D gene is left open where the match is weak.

ASSYHAPDEQF,-,TRBV7-9
ASNRDSTFYEQY,TRBD1,TRBV5-1
ASSLSRGSGELF,-,TRBV5-1
ASSNPPFCGGQETQY,TRBD2,TRBV11-3
ASSIKQDTNYGYT,-,TRBV2
ARSEDTQY,-,TRBV7-6
ASSRTDGWEIV,-,TRBV14
ASSVTGTKTYEQY,-,TRBV2
AISDNQGGEAF,-,TRBV10-3
ASSAGRSTDTQY,-,TRBV5-1
SGADRSVHVNTEAF,TRBD1,TRBV29-1
ASSVSLANIQY,TRBD2,TRBV19
ASSFMGLQETQY,-,TRBV5-1
ASRPGTGGHEQY,TRBD1,TRBV5-1
ASSSTSGGEADTQY,TRBD2,TRBV5-1
ASSLETGSGNTIY,-,TRBV5-1
ASSLDLGDEQY,-,TRBV11-3
ASSDRTVNEQF,-,TRBV25-1
ASSSTAGVYNEQF,TRBD2,TRBV7-8
ASTGTKNTEAF,-,TRBV7-8
ASSIPTSGVYNEQF,TRBD2,TRBV19
ASSSGTAGSGANVLT,TRBD1,TRBV18
ASSGDRGKGTEAF,TRBD1,TRBV25-1
ASSPPDRFGGYT,TRBD1,TRBV7-9